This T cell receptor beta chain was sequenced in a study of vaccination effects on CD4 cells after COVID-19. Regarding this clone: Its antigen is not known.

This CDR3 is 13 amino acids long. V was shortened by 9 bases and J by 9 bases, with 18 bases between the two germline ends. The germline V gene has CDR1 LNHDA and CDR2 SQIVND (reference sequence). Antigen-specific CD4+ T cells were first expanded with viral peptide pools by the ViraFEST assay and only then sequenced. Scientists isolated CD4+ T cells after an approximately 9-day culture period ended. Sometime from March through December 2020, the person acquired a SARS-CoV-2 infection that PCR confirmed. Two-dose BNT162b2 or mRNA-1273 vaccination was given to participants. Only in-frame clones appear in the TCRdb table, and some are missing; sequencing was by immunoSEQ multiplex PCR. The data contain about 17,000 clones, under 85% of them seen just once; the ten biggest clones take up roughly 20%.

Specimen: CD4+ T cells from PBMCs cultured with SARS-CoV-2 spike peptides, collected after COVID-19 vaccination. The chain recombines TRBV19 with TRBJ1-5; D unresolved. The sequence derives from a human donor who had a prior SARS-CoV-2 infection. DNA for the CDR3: TGTGCCAGCAACCAACTCGTGGGAGTGCCCCAGCATTTT. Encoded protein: CASNQLVGVPQHF.